Presented here are 27 T cell receptor beta chains from one specimen sequenced in a study of T-cell reconstitution after alpha-beta-depleted transplantation in children. Researchers prepared the TCRbeta library using unique molecular identifiers, the study reports. Each CDR3 protein gets one entry after TCRdb re-called the PCR reads with MiXCR. The table lists about 240,000 distinct CDR3 sequences, about 23% of them singletons, with more than 2% in the top ten. The sample consisted of PBMCs, taken before TCRalphabeta/CD19-depleted stem cell transplant. The receptors were sampled from a girl between 2 and 10 years old with Fanconi anemia, due to receive a stem cell transplant.

The chain joins TRBV20-1 to TRBJ2-3; D tentatively reads TRBD1 or TRBD2 (6 bases each). The CDR3 consists of 14 residues. Germline-derived CDR1 and CDR2 are DFQATT and SNEGSKA (reference sequence). V shed 4 bases and J shed 8 bases, with 19 bases lying between them. CDR3: CSAKGGARAGTQYF. CDR3 coding DNA: TGCAGTGCTAAGGGGGGCGCTAGGGCGGGTACGCAGTATTTT.

The J gene is TRBJ2-3, the V gene TRBV28; the D is unclear. The germline CDR1 and CDR2 sequences are MDHEN and SYDVKM. This CDR3 comprises 16 residues. V lost 5 bases and J 1 base, leaving 16 bases between the germline ends. The CDR3 sequence is CASSAPFPRRTDTQYF. The CDR3 DNA reads as TGTGCCAGCAGTGCGCCCTTCCCGCGACGCACAGATACGCAGTATTTT.

In its sample, this clonotype was seen a few times. A junction end diverges from the germline sequence, so it may reflect a read error. This chain uses TRBV6-1 with TRBJ1-5; no clear D. The CDR3 extends over 14 amino acids. CDR1 MNHNS and CDR2 SASEGT come from the germline V gene. The CDR3 here is CASSESLSNQPQHF. The CDR3 nucleotides are TGTGCCAGCAGTGAAAGCCTTAGCAATCAGCCTCAGCATTTT.

The sample holds a few counts of this clonotype. The V gene is TRBV6-1, the J gene TRBJ2-1; 12 bases agree with TRBD2. With V trimmed by 3 bases and J by 6 bases, 3 bases remained unmatched. The germline V gene has CDR1 MNHNS and CDR2 SASEGT. The CDR3 contains 15 residues. The CDR3 loop is CASSETSGSVNEQFF. As DNA, the CDR3 is TGTGCCAGCAGTGAGACTAGCGGGAGTGTCAATGAGCAGTTCTTC.

The chain carries TRBV4-2 and TRBJ2-3, with TRBD2 matching over 11 bases. CDR1 is LGHNA and CDR2 is YNFKEQ in the germline V gene. The V and J ends lost 1 base and 6 bases, in that order; junction bases with no gene match: 9. This CDR3 contains 17 residues. The CDR3 region is CASSQVGLAGLGDTQYF. In nucleotides, the CDR3 is TGTGCCAGCAGCCAAGTCGGACTAGCGGGCCTTGGGGATACGCAGTATTTT.

This clonotype was counted a few times. This sequence joins TRBV10-3 and TRBJ2-7; D gene ambiguous. Germline V gives CDR1 ENHRY, CDR2 SYGVKD. The CDR3 length is 14 residues. Trimming cost V 0 bases and J 4 bases, with 10 bases left between them. CDR3 in DNA: TGTGCCATCAGTGAGTCGTGGGCGATGTACGAGCAGTACTTC. Its protein product is CAISESWAMYEQYF.

This clonotype has ten or more counts. This chain connects TRBV20-1 to TRBJ2-5, with 7 nucleotides matching TRBD2. CDR3 length equals 15 residues. V gave up 7 bases and J gave up 0 bases; unmatched junction bases: 11. CDR1 and CDR2 (germline): DFQATT, SNEGSKA (reference sequence). CDR3 sequence (DNA): TGCAGTGTCACTCGACCAGGGACTAACCAAGAGACCCAGTACTTC. Translated: CSVTRPGTNQETQYF.

A few counts support this clonotype. The chain carries TRBV29-1 and TRBJ1-1, with 10 bases fitting TRBD1. Trimming took 7 bases from V and 0 from J; bases not matched to a gene: 2. The CDR3 covers 13 residues. Germline V gene data show CDR1 as SQVTM and CDR2 as ANQGSEA. This chain's CDR3 is CSGGQGVNTEAFF. The CDR3, as DNA: TGCAGCGGTGGACAGGGGGTGAACACTGAAGCTTTCTTT.

V and J are TRBV19 and TRBJ2-7; D possibly corresponds to TRBD1 (5 bases). V dropped 3 bases and J dropped 3 bases, with 6 bases sitting between them. The V gene's germline CDR1 is LNHDA and CDR2 SQIVND (reference sequence). The CDR3 extends over 12 amino acids. CDR3 sequence: CASSMGHYEQYF. CDR3 sequence (DNA): TGTGCCAGTAGTATGGGGCACTACGAGCAGTACTTC. Combining the CDR3 with reference TRBV19 and TRBJ2-7 gives the whole variable domain DGGITQSPKYLFRKEGQNVTLSCEQNLNHDAMYWYRQDPGQGLRLIYYSQIVNDFQKGDIAEGYSVSREKKESFPLTVTSAQKNPTAFYLCASSMGHYEQYFGPGTRLTVT.

The genes are TRBV29-1 and TRBJ2-5; 7 bases fit TRBD1. The CDR3 loop spans 13 amino acids. V lost 7 bases and J lost 2; bases outside the gene matches: 7. Germline V gene data show CDR1 as SQVTM and CDR2 as ANQGSEA. The CDR3 coding sequence is TGCAGCGCCAAGGGCAGGGGGCAAGAGACCCAGTACTTC. Encoded protein: CSAKGRGQETQYF.

The V call is TRBV28, the J call TRBJ2-3; possibly TRBD2 for D (6 bases). V gave up 8 bases and J gave up 1 base, with 13 bases separating them. From germline, CDR1 is MDHEN and CDR2 SYDVKM. CDR3 length: 14 amino acids. CDR3 nucleotides: TGTGCCAGCTTTCGGGGGATGGGCACAGATACGCAGTATTTT. Encoded protein: CASFRGMGTDTQYF.

This clonotype was recorded at least ten times. This chain connects TRBV20-1 to TRBJ2-7; D is perhaps TRBD2 (5 bases). The germline V gene encodes CDR1 DFQATT and CDR2 SNEGSKA (reference sequence). V lost 0 bases, J lost 0 bases, and 9 bases lay in between. The CDR3 length is 14 residues. For the CDR3, the DNA is TGCAGTGCTAGAGAGGAGGTGAGCTCCTACGAGCAGTACTTC. This gives the protein CSAREEVSSYEQYF.

This clonotype was observed a handful of times. The V call is TRBV5-5, the J call TRBJ2-7; possibly TRBD2 for D (6 bases). Trimming shortened V by 4 bases and J by 0 bases, and 17 bases separated the two germline ends. The CDR3 has 16 residues. The germline gives CDR1 SGHKS, CDR2 YYEKEE (reference sequence). DNA of the CDR3: TGTGCCAGCAGCCCGGACGGCGGGAAAAGCTCCTACGAGCAGTACTTC. It specifies CASSPDGGKSSYEQYF. Complete variable domain (other parts from reference TRBV5-5 and TRBJ2-7): DAGVTQSPTHLIKTRGQQVTLRCSPISGHKSVSWYQQVLGQGPQFIFQYYEKEERGRGNFPDRFSARQFPNYSSELNVNALLLGDSALYLCASSPDGGKSSYEQYFGPGTRLTVT.

The chain couples TRBV28 to TRBJ2-5; D gene uncertain. The V gene's germline CDR1 is MDHEN and CDR2 SYDVKM. The CDR3 loop spans 13 amino acids. The V end lost 3 bases, the J end lost 1 base, and 6 bases lay between the germline ends. The DNA for the CDR3 is TGTGCCAGCAGTTTTTGGGTCCAAGAGACCCAGTACTTC. This sequence encodes CASSFWVQETQYF.

The rearrangement joins TRBV29-1 to TRBJ1-2; no clear D. Trimming shortened V by 3 bases and J by 4 bases, and 6 bases separated the two germline ends. This CDR3 comprises 11 residues. CDR1 and CDR2 (germline): SQVTM, ANQGSEA. The CDR3 coding sequence is TGCAGCGTTGATGTCAGCTATGGCTACACCTTC. This encodes CSVDVSYGYTF.

This clonotype was counted many times. V gene TRBV20-1 combines with J gene TRBJ2-7; 7 bases are a match to TRBD2. With 4 bases clipped from V and 0 bases from J, the junction kept 6 bases outside the gene matches. CDR3 length: 14 residues. Per germline, CDR1 DFQATT and CDR2 SNEGSKA (reference sequence). The CDR3 bases are TGCAGTGCTACTGGACTAGGACACTCCTACGAGCAGTACTTC. This encodes CSATGLGHSYEQYF.

This clonotype was observed at least ten times. V is TRBV29-1 and J is TRBJ2-1, with unresolved D. The CDR3 sequence is 14 residues long. Looked up from germline, CDR1 is SQVTM and CDR2 is ANQGSEA. The CDR3 sequence is CISFPQTSYNEQFF. The CDR3 bases are TGCATCTCCTTCCCCCAGACCTCCTACAATGAGCAGTTCTTC.

This clonotype was counted many times. This chain links TRBV6-5 with TRBJ2-1; D may match TRBD1 or TRBD2 (6 bases each). CDR1 is MNHEY and CDR2 is SVGAGI in the germline V gene. There are 15 residues in the CDR3. V shed 0 bases and J shed 8 bases, with 14 bases lying between them. As DNA, the CDR3 is TGTGCCAGCAGTTACTCGGTAGGGGGGCGGTATGAGCAGTTCTTC. This encodes CASSYSVGGRYEQFF.

The chain links TRBV6-1 to TRBJ2-5; 7 nucleotides align to TRBD2. Germline CDR1 reads MNHNS; CDR2 reads SASEGT. The CDR3 spans 12 residues. V shed 8 bases and J 5 bases; nucleotides not matched to a gene: 5. The CDR3 nucleotides are TGTGCCAGCCAAATTAGCGGGGAGACCCAGTACTTC. Amino acids: CASQISGETQYF.

This clonotype has at least ten counts. The chain recombines TRBV20-1 with TRBJ2-6; 9 positions agree with TRBD1. Losses at the gene ends were 5 bases for V and 2 bases for J; bases not matched to a gene: 10. This CDR3 has 17 residues. CDR1 and CDR2 from the germline V gene are DFQATT and SNEGSKA (reference sequence). As DNA, the CDR3 is TGCAGTGCTGGGACGGGACAGGGATTGACTGGGGCCAACGTCCTGACTTTC. It codes for CSAGTGQGLTGANVLTF.

The sample holds many counts of this clonotype. The V call is TRBV20-1, the J call TRBJ2-1; 8 positions match TRBD1. This CDR3 is 17 amino acids long. Losses at the gene ends were 6 bases for V and 2 bases for J; bases not matched to a gene: 15. Germline CDR1 reads DFQATT; CDR2 reads SNEGSKA (reference sequence). Here the CDR3 reads CSARRVTGDPTYNEQFF. Here the CDR3 DNA reads TGCAGTGCGAGACGAGTGACAGGGGACCCTACCTACAATGAGCAGTTCTTC.

This chain connects TRBV6-2 or TRBV6-3 to TRBJ2-7, with 9 bases fitting TRBD1. With V trimmed by 7 bases and J by 0 bases, 1 base remained unmatched. Germline-derived CDR1 and CDR2 are MNHEY and SVGEGT. This CDR3 region has 13 residues. This chain's CDR3 is CASNRGPSYEQYF. DNA for the CDR3: TGTGCCAGCAACAGGGGGCCCTCCTACGAGCAGTACTTC.

At least ten counts were recorded for this clonotype. V is TRBV20-1 and J is TRBJ2-7, with 8 bases fitting TRBD1. The CDR3 length is 16 residues. Trimming at V came to 3 bases and at J to 1 base, leaving 11 bases not matched to a gene. CDR1 is DFQATT and CDR2 is SNEGSKA in the germline V gene (reference sequence). DNA for the CDR3: TGCAGTGCTAGGTCCGTTTGGACAGGGAGGTCCTACGAGCAGTACTTC. Its translation: CSARSVWTGRSYEQYF.

This clonotype was counted at least ten times. The genes are TRBV5-1 and TRBJ2-7; no clear D gene. With 2 bases removed from V and 5 bases from J, the gap between germline ends came to 14 bases. CDR1 SGHRS and CDR2 YFSETQ come from the germline V gene. The CDR3 contains 14 residues. This CDR3 reads CASSFSRGTHEQYF. As DNA, the CDR3 is TGCGCCAGCAGCTTTTCCCGTGGTACGCACGAGCAGTACTTC.

This sequence joins TRBV20-1 and TRBJ2-5, with TRBD1 identical over 8 bases. The V gene end was trimmed by 5 bases and the J gene end by 1 base; junction bases not matched to a gene: 6. This CDR3 contains 14 residues. Germline CDR1 reads DFQATT; CDR2 reads SNEGSKA (reference sequence). CDR3 bases: TGCAGTGCTGGCGGACAGGGCGCCCAAGAGACCCAGTACTTC. Encoded protein: CSAGGQGAQETQYF.

The chain couples TRBV21-1 to TRBJ2-7; the table assigns TRBD2, which was not confirmed against the DNA. TRBV21-1 is a pseudogene segment. The CDR3 is made up of 15 amino acids. CDR3 loop: CASSKGGLVPYEQYF. DNA for the CDR3: TGTGCCAGCAGCAAAGGGGGACTAGTTCCCTACGAGCAGTACTTC.

This clonotype was seen more than once but under ten times. CDR3 DNA: TGTGCCACCAGTGACCCCCCAGGACAGGGCTACAATGAGCAGTTCTTC. It translates to CATSDPPGQGYNEQFF. The chain links TRBV24-1 to TRBJ2-1; 8 positions match TRBD1. Germline-derived CDR1 and CDR2 are KGHDR and SFDVKD. V was pared by 4 bases and J by 3 bases, with 7 bases of the junction left unmatched. CDR3 length: 16 residues.